What follows are 8 T cell receptor beta chains derived from one specimen sequenced in a study of T-cell reconstitution after alpha-beta-depleted transplantation in children. Study-wide findings and caveats: The main origin of T-cell counts and diversity one year after transplant was newly produced T cells.

The antigens these receptors bind are not known. Library preparation (for TCRbeta) was performed with unique molecular identifiers. Each CDR3 protein gets one entry after TCRdb re-called the PCR reads with MiXCR. The table lists about 300,000 distinct CDR3 sequences, over 7% of them singletons. The sample was peripheral blood, taken 360 days after TCRalphabeta/CD19-depleted stem cell transplant. The receptors stem from a female patient aged 2-15 years who had a stem cell transplant for Fanconi anemia, so the T cells may come from the graft donor.

This clonotype was found many times. V is TRBV12-3 or TRBV12-4 and J is TRBJ2-7, with no clear D. Trimming pared 7 bases from V and 5 bases from J, leaving 12 bases between. This CDR3 is 12 amino acids long. This chain's CDR3 is CASTSGPDEQYF. The CDR3 DNA reads as TGTGCCAGCACGTCTGGGCCGGACGAGCAGTACTTC.

In its sample, this clonotype was seen many times. The chain couples TRBV29-1 to TRBJ2-1; no clear D gene. The germline CDR1 and CDR2 sequences are SQVTM and ANQGSEA. V lost 2 bases and J lost 5, with 7 bases in between. The CDR3 spans 12 residues. CDR3 amino acids: CSVEQINNEQFF. CDR3 DNA sequence: TGCAGCGTTGAACAGATAAACAATGAGCAGTTCTTC.

The table lists this clonotype with many counts. This CDR3 reads CASSSHRVPTDTQYF. DNA for the CDR3: TGTGCCAGCAGCTCACACAGGGTCCCCACAGATACGCAGTATTTT. The V and J genes are TRBV7-9 and TRBJ2-3, with D tentatively TRBD1 (6 bases). Germline V gene data show CDR1 as SEHNR and CDR2 as FQNEAQ (reference sequence). Deletions cut 4 bases from V and 2 bases from J, with 13 bases between. This CDR3 contains 15 residues. The entire variable domain, with the rest obtained from reference TRBV7-9 and TRBJ2-3, is as follows: DTGVSQNPRHKITKRGQNVTFRCDPISEHNRLYWYRQTLGQGPEFLTYFQNEAQLEKSRLLSDRFSAERPKGSFSTLEIQRTEQGDSAMYLCASSSHRVPTDTQYFGPGTRLTVL.

This clonotype was picked up many times. The chain carries TRBV9 and TRBJ1-1; no firm D call. CDR3 length: 13 residues. V lost 3 bases, J lost 2 bases, and 8 bases lay in between. Germline lookup yields CDR1 SGDLS and CDR2 YYNGEE. In nucleotides, the CDR3 is TGTGCCAGCAGCGCCGGACCTAACACTGAAGCTTTCTTT. Translation gives CASSAGPNTEAFF. The full variable domain, its missing parts supplied by reference TRBV9 and TRBJ1-1, is DSGVTQTPKHLITATGQRVTLRCSPRSGDLSVYWYQQSLDQGLQFLIQYYNGEERAKGNILERFSAQQFPDLHSELNLSSLELGDSALYFCASSAGPNTEAFFGQGTRLTVV.

This clonotype was recorded a few times. This chain links TRBV28 with TRBJ2-3; D is undetermined. Trimming took 2 bases from V and 9 from J, leaving 18 bases between them. Germline values: CDR1 MDHEN, CDR2 SYDVKM. The CDR3 covers 15 residues. CDR3 loop: CASSLVAELDLTQYF. The CDR3 nucleotides read TGTGCCAGCAGTTTAGTAGCAGAACTTGACTTGACGCAGTATTTT.

This clonotype was observed many times. The chain links TRBV12-3 or TRBV12-4 to TRBJ2-7; perhaps TRBD2 as D (6 bases). The ends were cut back, 1 base at V and 6 bases at J, with 13 bases in the middle. This CDR3 region has 14 residues. The CDR3 DNA sequence: TGTGCCAGCAGTTTAGGAGGAGGGGTGCCCGAGCAGTACTTC. It specifies CASSLGGGVPEQYF.

This clonotype came up a few times. The V call is TRBV3-1, the J call TRBJ2-1; 10 bases map to TRBD1. Trimming took 2 bases from V and 6 from J; bases not matched to a gene: 7. Germline assignment: CDR1 LGHDT and CDR2 YNNKEL (reference sequence). This CDR3 has 16 residues. The CDR3 nucleotides read TGTGCCAGCAGCCAAAAGGGACAGGGGCCCCCCAATGAGCAGTTCTTC. This gives the protein CASSQKGQGPPNEQFF.

This clonotype was detected many times. CDR3 bases: TGTGCCAGCAGCCCCGAGGGAGGGGAGCAGTTCTTC. It encodes CASSPEGGEQFF. V usage is TRBV12-3 or TRBV12-4 and J usage is TRBJ2-1, with 7 bases matching TRBD2. The length of the CDR3 is 12 residues. V trimming: 6 bases; J trimming: 10 bases; junction bases outside the gene matches: 6.